The clone carrying this T cell receptor beta chain is a singleton in its sample. While infection was still active, Seattle patients were enrolled and then followed longitudinally. Source study methods: Reference gene primer amplification gave estimated nucleated cell counts. This table comes from immunoSEQ multiplex PCR, and its TCRdb copy is limited to in-frame clones, with some not included. V and J calls and clone size are as listed in that table; D and trimming were resolved from the DNA. The sample has about 270,000 clones; approximately 92% are singletons. These data come from a study of blood T cell repertoires in COVID-19. About the study: The United States, Italy and Spain provided the acute and convalescent COVID-19 samples.

Germline assignment: CDR1 MNHEY and CDR2 SMNVEV (reference sequence). The CDR3 totals 20 residues. J gave up 4 bases and V 7 bases, and 17 bases lay outside the gene matches. The V call is TRBV27, the J call TRBJ2-2; 14 nucleotides align to TRBD2. Specimen: peripheral blood. The receptor's source is a person aged 18 to 29 with COVID-19, enrolled during active disease. The CDR3, as DNA: TGTGCCAGCATTCCAATCGGCCCGGGACTAGCGGGAGTAGCCACCGGGGAGCTGTTTTTT. It yields the protein CASIPIGPGLAGVATGELFF.